The 7 T cell receptor beta chains below were found in one sample sequenced in a study of T cell responses to AZD1222 COVID-19 vaccine. Sequencing was performed with immunoSEQ multiplex PCR; in TCRdb, only in-frame clones are kept and a portion is missing. The sample carries roughly 67,000 clones, around 83% recorded once. The sample here was peripheral blood, taken on day 0 of AZD1222 vaccination. Source of these receptors: an adult in good health.

The chain uses TRBV3-1 (or the pseudogene TRBV3-2) and TRBJ1-5; D call uncertain. The V and J ends lost 0 bases and 11 bases respectively, with 11 bases between them. The CDR3 runs 13 residues. Germline CDR1 is LGHDT and CDR2 is YNNKEL (reference sequence). This chain's CDR3 is CASSQDITAAQHF. In nucleotides, the CDR3 is TGTGCCAGCAGCCAAGACATCACGGCGGCCCAGCATTTT.

In its sample, this clone was seen once. The chain couples TRBV7-2 to TRBJ2-5; TRBD2 aligns across 9 bases. CDR3 length: 15 residues. V lost 6 bases to trimming and J lost 5 bases; unmatched junction nucleotides: 10. Germline CDR1 SGHTA, CDR2 FQGNSA. CDR3 DNA: TGTGCCAGCAGGAAGGGCGGGGGGGCTGTTGAGACCCAGTACTTC. Translation gives CASRKGGGAVETQYF.

The chain has TRBV20-1 and TRBJ1-1; TRBD1 agrees at 7 bases. V lost 4 bases and J lost 4; bases outside the gene matches: 0. Germline CDR1 and CDR2: DFQATT and SNEGSKA (reference sequence). CDR3 length: 11 residues. The CDR3 loop is CSATGGTEAFF. The CDR3 nucleotides are TGCAGTGCTACAGGGGGCACTGAAGCTTTCTTT.

This chain links TRBV19 with TRBJ2-1; D might be TRBD1 (5 bases). Germline assignment: CDR1 LNHDA and CDR2 SQIVND (reference sequence). The CDR3 contains 12 residues. Trimming shortened V by 7 bases and J by 4 bases, and 8 bases separated the two germline ends. DNA of the CDR3: TGTGCCAGTACAGGGCCTTACAATGAGCAGTTCTTC. This translates into CASTGPYNEQFF.

The chain uses TRBV12-5 and TRBJ1-5, with D perhaps TRBD1 (6 bases). Germline CDR1 LGHNT, CDR2 FRNRAP. Trimming cost V 6 bases and J 8 bases, with 11 bases left between them. The CDR3 extends over 12 amino acids. As DNA, the CDR3 is TGTGCTAGTGGAACAGGGTTGGAGCCCCAGCATTTT. It encodes CASGTGLEPQHF.

The V and J genes are TRBV3-1 (or the pseudogene TRBV3-2) and TRBJ1-1; no clear D. The length of the CDR3 is 14 residues. The V end lost 4 bases, the J end lost 1 base, and 10 bases lay between the germline ends. Looked up from germline, CDR1 is LGHDT and CDR2 is YNNKEL (reference sequence). CDR3 residues: CASSPSSSNTEAFF. In DNA form, the CDR3 reads TGTGCCAGCAGCCCGTCCTCCTCGAACACTGAAGCTTTCTTT.

On this clone: Distinct nucleotide sequences in the sample also encode this CDR3. The chain carries TRBV19 and TRBJ1-5; 9 nucleotides align to TRBD1. V shed 4 bases, J shed 4 bases, and the junction held 5 bases outside the gene matches. The CDR3 runs 15 residues. Looked up from germline, CDR1 is LNHDA and CDR2 is SQIVND (reference sequence). The CDR3 DNA sequence: TGTGCCAGTAGTACCAGACAGGGGGGGAATCAGCCCCAGCATTTT. It is translated as CASSTRQGGNQPQHF.